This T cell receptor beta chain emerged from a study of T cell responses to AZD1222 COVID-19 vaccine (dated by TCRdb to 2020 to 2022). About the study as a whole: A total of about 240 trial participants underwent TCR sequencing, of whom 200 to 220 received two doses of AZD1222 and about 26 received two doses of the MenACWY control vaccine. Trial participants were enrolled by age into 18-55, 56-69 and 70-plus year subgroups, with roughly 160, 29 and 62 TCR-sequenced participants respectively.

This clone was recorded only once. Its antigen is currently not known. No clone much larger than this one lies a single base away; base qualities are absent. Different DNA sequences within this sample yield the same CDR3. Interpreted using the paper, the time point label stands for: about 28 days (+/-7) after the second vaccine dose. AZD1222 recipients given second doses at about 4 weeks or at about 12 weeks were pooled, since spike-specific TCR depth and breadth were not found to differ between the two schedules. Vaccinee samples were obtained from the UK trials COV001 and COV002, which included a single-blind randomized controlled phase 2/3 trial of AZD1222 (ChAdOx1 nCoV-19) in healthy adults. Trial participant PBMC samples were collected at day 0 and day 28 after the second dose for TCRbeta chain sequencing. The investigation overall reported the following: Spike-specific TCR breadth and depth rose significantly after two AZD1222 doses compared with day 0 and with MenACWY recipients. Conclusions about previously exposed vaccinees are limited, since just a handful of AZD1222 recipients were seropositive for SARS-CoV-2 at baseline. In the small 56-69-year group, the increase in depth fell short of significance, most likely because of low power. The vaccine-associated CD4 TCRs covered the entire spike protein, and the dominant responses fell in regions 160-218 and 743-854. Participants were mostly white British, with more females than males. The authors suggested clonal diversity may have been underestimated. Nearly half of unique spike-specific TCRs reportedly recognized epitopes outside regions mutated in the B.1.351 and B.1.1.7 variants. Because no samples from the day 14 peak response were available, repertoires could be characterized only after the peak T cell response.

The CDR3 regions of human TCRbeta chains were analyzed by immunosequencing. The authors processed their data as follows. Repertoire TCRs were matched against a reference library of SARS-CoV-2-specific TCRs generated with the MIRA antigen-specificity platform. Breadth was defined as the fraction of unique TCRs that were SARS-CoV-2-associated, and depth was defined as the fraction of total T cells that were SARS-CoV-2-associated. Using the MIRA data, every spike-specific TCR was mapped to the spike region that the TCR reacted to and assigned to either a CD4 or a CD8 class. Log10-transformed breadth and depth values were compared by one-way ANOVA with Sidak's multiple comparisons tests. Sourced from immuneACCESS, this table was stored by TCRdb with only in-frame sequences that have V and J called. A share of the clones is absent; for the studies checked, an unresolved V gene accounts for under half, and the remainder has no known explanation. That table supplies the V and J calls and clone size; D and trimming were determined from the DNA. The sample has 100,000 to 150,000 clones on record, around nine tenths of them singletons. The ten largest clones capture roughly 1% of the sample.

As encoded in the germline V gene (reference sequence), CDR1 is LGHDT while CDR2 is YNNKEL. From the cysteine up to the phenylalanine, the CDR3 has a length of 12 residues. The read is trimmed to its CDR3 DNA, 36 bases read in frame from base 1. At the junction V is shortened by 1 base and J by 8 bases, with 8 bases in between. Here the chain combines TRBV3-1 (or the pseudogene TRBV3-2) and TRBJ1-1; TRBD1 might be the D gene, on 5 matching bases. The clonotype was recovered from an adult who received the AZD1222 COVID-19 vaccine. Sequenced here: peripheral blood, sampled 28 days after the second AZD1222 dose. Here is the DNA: TGTGCCAGCAGCCAAGGGGGCGGAGAAGCTTTCTTT. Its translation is CASSQGGGEAFF.